These 22 T cell receptor beta chains were all obtained from the same sample, sequenced in a study of cytomegalovirus exposure and HLA in healthy donors. Primers for the PCR totalled 60 Vbeta and 13 Jbeta. Assay used: immunoSEQ multiplex PCR; TCRdb lists only in-frame clones, some missing. The sample holds more than 100,000 clones, around two thirds seen once. The sequenced sample consisted of PBMCs. All receptors come from a woman aged 40 to 55 in good health and CMV-seropositive.

This clone was seen more than once but under ten times. The gene calls are TRBV7-2 and TRBJ1-1, with TRBD1 identical over 8 bases. This CDR3 is 14 amino acids long. Germline CDR1 SGHTA, CDR2 FQGNSA. The J segment lost 2 bases and the V segment lost 6 bases, leaving 5 bases of the junction unmatched. The CDR3 loop is CASRMDRANTEAFF. In DNA, the CDR3 is TGTGCCAGCAGGATGGACAGGGCCAACACTGAAGCTTTCTTT.

J is TRBJ2-1 and V is TRBV5-6; tentative D call: TRBD1 (9 bases). V shed 5 bases and J shed 8 bases, with 23 bases lying between them. The V gene's germline CDR1 is SGHDT and CDR2 YYEEEE. The CDR3 covers 16 residues. The CDR3: CASRGTGTSLLDEQFF. CDR3 in DNA: TGTGCCAGCAGGGGGACAGGGACTAGTTTGTTAGATGAGCAGTTCTTC. The variable domain in full, with the rest retrieved from reference TRBV5-6 and TRBJ2-1, is DAGVTQSPTHLIKTRGQQVTLRCSPKSGHDTVSWYQQALGQGPQFIFQYYEEEERQRGNFPDRFSGHQFPNYSSELNVNALLLGDSALYLCASRGTGTSLLDEQFFGPGTRLTVL.

This clone was observed a handful of times. The junction differs from germline at one of its ends, possibly a read error. This chain uses TRBV7-3 with TRBJ2-7, with TRBD1 matching over 11 bases. This CDR3 spans 17 amino acids. Germline V gives CDR1 SGHTA, CDR2 FQGTGA. The CDR3 loop reads CASSQGPGTGGYYEQYF. In DNA, the CDR3 is TGCGCCAGCAGCCAGGGCCCCGGGACAGGGGGATACTACGAGCAGTACTTC.

This clone was seen a few times. The gene calls are TRBV7-3 and TRBJ1-2, with TRBD1 as a possible D gene (6 bases). The germline V and J ends were trimmed by 1 base and 6 bases, with 12 bases remaining between them. This CDR3 contains 14 residues. CDR1 SGHTA and CDR2 FQGTGA come from the germline V gene. CDR3 protein: CASSLRGKGDGYTF. The CDR3 bases are TGTGCCAGCAGCTTAAGGGGGAAGGGGGATGGCTACACCTTC.

V is TRBV20-1 and J is TRBJ2-7; D unclear. The CDR3 extends over 11 amino acids. The V gene's germline CDR1 is DFQATT and CDR2 SNEGSKA (reference sequence). V was cut by 2 bases and J by 7 bases, with 9 bases left in between. This CDR3 is CSARWLWEQYF. CDR3 nucleotides: TGCAGTGCTAGATGGCTTTGGGAGCAGTACTTC.

This sequence joins TRBV29-1 and TRBJ1-2, with 8 bases matching TRBD1. V trimming: 4 bases; J trimming: 0 bases; junction bases outside the gene matches: 4. Germline CDR1 is SQVTM and CDR2 is ANQGSEA. The CDR3 extends over 14 amino acids. The CDR3 DNA reads as TGCAGCGTTGGTCAGGGGGCAGCTAACTATGGCTACACCTTC. Amino acid sequence: CSVGQGAANYGYTF.

This chain links TRBV9 with TRBJ1-2, with D tentatively TRBD1 (6 bases). Trimming cost V 6 bases and J 8 bases, with 17 bases left between them. The germline CDR1 and CDR2 sequences are SGDLS and YYNGEE. There are 13 residues in the CDR3. For the CDR3, the DNA is TGTGCCAGCACAAAGTCACAGGGAAACGGCTACACCTTC. This codes for CASTKSQGNGYTF.

The table lists this clone with a few counts. V and J are TRBV18 and TRBJ2-1; 11 positions agree with TRBD2. From germline, CDR1 is KGHSH and CDR2 LQKENI. The junction had 6 bases not matched to a gene; V was cut back by 5 bases and J by 6 bases. The CDR3 contains 15 residues. As DNA, the CDR3 is TGTGCCAGCTCAACCGGGACTAGCGGCCTCAATGAGCAGTTCTTC. It yields the protein CASSTGTSGLNEQFF.

The chain carries TRBV7-2 and TRBJ1-5; 9 bases line up with TRBD1. The V segment lost 6 bases and the J segment 4 bases; nucleotides outside the gene matches: 7. CDR3 length equals 15 residues. CDR1 is SGHTA and CDR2 is FQGNSA in the germline V gene. The CDR3, as DNA: TGTGCCAGCAGTTTACGGACAGGGGATAATCAGCCCCAGCATTTT. Protein sequence: CASSLRTGDNQPQHF.

The table lists this clone with a count of one. This chain connects TRBV5-3 to TRBJ1-2; D may be TRBD1 (5 bases). TRBV5-3 is assigned to the ORF class and has an uncertain function. The CDR3 covers 17 residues. V was trimmed by 1 base and J by 0 bases, leaving 16 bases between them. The CDR3 DNA sequence: TGTGCCAGAAGCTTGAGGAGGGGCGCCTGTTCTAACTATGGCTACACCTTC. Encoded protein: CARSLRRGACSNYGYTF.

The V and J genes are TRBV6-5 and TRBJ1-1, with a tentative D call TRBD1 (6 bases). Germline CDR1 MNHEY, CDR2 SVGAGI. The CDR3 sequence is 15 residues long. Trimming stripped 6 bases from V and 3 bases from J, with 17 bases between. CDR3 region: CASRYNPGVDTEAFF. The CDR3 nucleotides are TGTGCCAGCAGATATAATCCAGGGGTAGACACTGAAGCTTTCTTT.

V and J are TRBV2 and TRBJ2-5; possibly TRBD1 for D (5 bases). The CDR3 has 14 residues. The germline CDR1 and CDR2 sequences are SNHLY and FYNNEI. V was shortened by 0 bases and J by 4 bases, with 9 bases between the two germline ends. The CDR3 sequence: CASSEAARVETQYF. In nucleotides, the CDR3 is TGTGCCAGCAGTGAAGCGGCCAGGGTAGAGACCCAGTACTTC. The whole variable domain, remainder taken from reference TRBV2 and TRBJ2-5, is EPEVTQTPSHQVTQMGQEVILRCVPISNHLYFYWYRQILGQKVEFLVSFYNNEISEKSEIFDDQFSVERPDGSNFTLKIRSTKLEDSAMYFCASSEAARVETQYFGPGTRLLVL.

The J gene is TRBJ2-7, the V gene TRBV6-5; D might be TRBD2 (6 bases). Trimming removed 4 bases from V and 6 bases from J, with 16 bases in between. CDR3 length equals 14 residues. Germline CDR1 is MNHEY and CDR2 is SVGAGI. The CDR3 nucleotides read TGTGCCAGCAGTTCGGCGGGGCCCCCCAGCGAGCAGTACTTC. It translates to CASSSAGPPSEQYF.

This sequence joins TRBV19 and TRBJ2-3; 8 nucleotides align to TRBD2. Germline CDR1 is LNHDA and CDR2 is SQIVND (reference sequence). Losses at the gene ends were 9 bases for V and 6 bases for J; bases not matched to a gene: 11. The CDR3 spans 14 residues. The CDR3 is CASRLAWEGDTQYF. CDR3 sequence (DNA): TGTGCCAGCCGACTAGCGTGGGAGGGGGATACGCAGTATTTT.

This rearrangement joins TRBV7-9 to TRBJ1-4; D remains ambiguous. V lost 5 bases, J lost 13 bases, and 14 bases lay in between. CDR1 is SEHNR and CDR2 is FQNEAQ in the germline V gene (reference sequence). This CDR3 contains 12 residues. CDR3 sequence: CASSPPEAILFF. The CDR3 DNA sequence: TGTGCCAGCAGCCCCCCCGAGGCAATACTGTTTTTT.

This sequence joins TRBV2 and TRBJ2-3; possibly TRBD1 for D (5 bases). V lost 6 bases and J 5 bases, leaving 18 bases between the germline ends. The CDR3 loop spans 15 amino acids. Germline values: CDR1 SNHLY, CDR2 FYNNEI. The CDR3 DNA is TGTGCCAGCAGGGGGCCGGGCTCGCGTCTAGATACGCAGTATTTT. Amino acids: CASRGPGSRLDTQYF.

The chain uses TRBV2 and TRBJ2-5; 8 positions agree with TRBD2. The CDR3 runs to 14 residues. From germline, CDR1 is SNHLY and CDR2 FYNNEI. V lost 4 bases and J lost 5; bases outside the gene matches: 6. The CDR3 coding sequence is TGTGCCAGCAGTGGACTAGCGATAGGGGAGACCCAGTACTTC. This codes for CASSGLAIGETQYF.

This clone was counted a few times. The V and J genes are TRBV7-8 and TRBJ2-3; 10 bases align to TRBD1. Germline V gives CDR1 SGHVS, CDR2 FQNEAQ. CDR3 length: 15 residues. The V and J ends lost 5 bases and 5 bases, in that order; junction bases with no gene match: 7. The CDR3 DNA reads as TGTGCCAGCAGCCAAGGACAGGGGGTGGTAGATACGCAGTATTTT. It yields the protein CASSQGQGVVDTQYF.

The genes are TRBV9 and TRBJ2-7, with D tentatively TRBD2 (6 bases). The CDR3 extends over 13 amino acids. Deletions cut 3 bases from V and 6 bases from J, with 13 bases between. The V gene's germline CDR1 is SGDLS and CDR2 YYNGEE. The CDR3 nucleotides read TGTGCCAGCAGCGCCGGCGGGGCCGGCGAGCAGTACTTC. Translating gives CASSAGGAGEQYF.

The J gene is TRBJ2-1, the V gene TRBV19; 12 bases are shared with TRBD2. The trim removed 4 bases at V and 4 bases at J, leaving 2 bases unmatched. The CDR3 contains 15 residues. From germline, CDR1 is LNHDA and CDR2 SQIVND (reference sequence). CDR3 sequence reads: CASSTGLAGYNEQFF. The CDR3 bases are TGTGCCAGTAGTACCGGACTAGCGGGGTACAATGAGCAGTTCTTC. The full variable domain, with the rest looked up from reference TRBV19 and TRBJ2-1, is DGGITQSPKYLFRKEGQNVTLSCEQNLNHDAMYWYRQDPGQGLRLIYYSQIVNDFQKGDIAEGYSVSREKKESFPLTVTSAQKNPTAFYLCASSTGLAGYNEQFFGPGTRLTVL.

This clone occurred a few times. This chain uses TRBV4-2 with TRBJ2-5; 10 nucleotides align to TRBD2. The V gene end was trimmed by 0 bases and the J gene end by 9 bases; junction bases not matched to a gene: 4. CDR3 length: 14 amino acids. The germline V gene encodes CDR1 LGHNA and CDR2 YNFKEQ. The CDR3 sequence: CASSQELAGSPQYF. The CDR3 DNA follows: TGTGCCAGCAGCCAAGAACTAGCGGGATCCCCCCAGTACTTC.

This clone was observed a handful of times. The V and J genes are TRBV27 and TRBJ2-1; TRBD1 might be the D (5 bases). This CDR3 is 12 amino acids long. The V gene lost 9 bases and the J gene lost 6 bases, with 12 bases spanning the gap. Germline V gives CDR1 MNHEY, CDR2 SMNVEV (reference sequence). As DNA, the CDR3 is TGTGCCAGTAGGACATCTCTCAATGAGCAGTTCTTC. The encoded protein is CASRTSLNEQFF.